This passage covers 20 T cell receptor beta chains from one sample sequenced in a study of blood T cell repertoires in COVID-19. The repertoire was sequenced with immunoSEQ multiplex PCR; TCRdb's copy has only in-frame clones and lacks some. The sample shows 120,000 to 150,000 clones, approximately 92% of them seen only once. Sample: peripheral blood. The receptor set was obtained from a man between 18 and 35 years old with COVID-19, enrolled during active disease.

Regarding this clone: A much larger clone differs from this one at a single base, so this may be a read error. This chain links TRBV10-2 with TRBJ2-3; 11 bases fit TRBD2. V dropped 2 bases and J dropped 5; count of bases not matched to a gene: 0. This CDR3 is built from 14 residues. Germline V gives CDR1 WSHSY, CDR2 SAAADI. The chain's CDR3 is CASSEGLAGDTQYF. The CDR3 region has the DNA TGCGCCAGCAGTGAGGGACTAGCGGGAGATACGCAGTATTTT.

This rearrangement joins TRBV13 to TRBJ2-7, with 14 bases that match TRBD2. Per the germline V gene, CDR1 is PRHDT and CDR2 is FYEKMQ (reference sequence). V lost 1 base to trimming and J lost 7 bases; unmatched junction nucleotides: 15. There are 19 residues in the CDR3. The CDR3 is CASSLERRGGTSGSEEQYF. For the CDR3, the DNA is TGTGCCAGCAGCTTAGAACGTAGAGGGGGGACTAGCGGGAGTGAAGAGCAGTACTTC.

This clone was counted once. The J gene is TRBJ1-2, the V gene TRBV28, with TRBD1 matching 9 bases. The ends lost 3 bases at V and 2 bases at J; junction bases unmatched: 10. CDR3 length: 17 amino acids. Germline V gene lookup returns CDR1 MDHEN and CDR2 SYDVKM. CDR3 protein: CASSLRTGGFKNYGYTF. In nucleotides, the CDR3 is TGTGCCAGCAGTTTGAGAACAGGGGGCTTCAAAAACTATGGCTACACCTTC.

The chain is built from TRBV12-3 or TRBV12-4 and TRBJ1-1; no clear D gene. The CDR3 has 12 residues. The V end was cut by 1 base, the J end by 11 bases, with 11 bases between. The CDR3 coding sequence is TGTGCCAGCAGTTTAGGGCGGTTGAGGGCTTTCTTT. Its translation is CASSLGRLRAFF.

CDR3 DNA: TGCGCCAGCATCGGGCCAGGGGACGAGCAGTACTTC. Its protein is CASIGPGDEQYF. The V and J genes are TRBV5-1 and TRBJ2-7; D might be TRBD1 (6 bases). Trimming shortened V by 6 bases and J by 5 bases, and 12 bases separated the two germline ends. The germline V gene has CDR1 SGHRS and CDR2 YFSETQ. The CDR3 is made up of 12 amino acids.

This chain joins TRBV28 and TRBJ1-6; 12 nucleotides align to TRBD1. Germline V lookup: CDR1 MDHEN, CDR2 SYDVKM. V lost 3 bases to trimming and J lost 1 base; unmatched junction nucleotides: 7. This CDR3 contains 19 residues. The CDR3 DNA sequence: TGTGCCAGCAGTTTCGGGGGACAGGGGGCTAGTTCCTATAATTCACCCCTCCACTTT. Its protein is CASSFGGQGASSYNSPLHF.

The chain employs TRBV27 and TRBJ2-2; D perhaps matches TRBD2 (6 bases). V was cut by 5 bases and J by 4 bases, with 8 bases left in between. This CDR3 has 13 amino acids. The germline V gene has CDR1 MNHEY and CDR2 SMNVEV (reference sequence). CDR3 DNA: TGTGCCAGCAGTCCGCGGGGCACCGGGGAGCTGTTTTTT. Amino acid sequence: CASSPRGTGELFF.

The chain has TRBV9 and TRBJ1-2; 7 bases agree with TRBD1. Germline CDR1 and CDR2: SGDLS and YYNGEE. V shed 3 bases and J 3 bases; nucleotides not matched to a gene: 8. The CDR3 is 15 amino acids. CDR3 in amino acids: CASSESYQGDYGYTF. The CDR3 coding sequence is TGTGCCAGCAGCGAATCCTACCAGGGGGACTATGGCTACACCTTC.

This chain uses TRBV4-3 with TRBJ2-1, with 11 bases that match TRBD1. CDR1 and CDR2 from the germline V gene are LGHNA and YSLEER. The junction had 5 bases not matched to a gene; V was cut back by 0 bases and J by 7 bases. The CDR3 has 16 amino acids. CDR3 in DNA: TGCGCCAGCAGCCAAGAACCGGGACAGGGGGGGAATGAGCAGTTCTTC. Amino acid sequence: CASSQEPGQGGNEQFF.

This sequence joins TRBV14 and TRBJ1-3, with D unresolved. The V end was cut by 2 bases, the J end by 4 bases, with 9 bases between. Germline V gene sequence: CDR1 SGHDN, CDR2 FVKESK. The CDR3 has 14 residues. CDR3: CASSQPGSGNTIYF. The DNA of the CDR3 is TGTGCCAGCAGCCAACCGGGATCGGGAAACACCATATATTTT.

The J gene is TRBJ2-7, the V gene TRBV27, with D perhaps TRBD1 (6 bases). V dropped 3 bases and J dropped 2 bases, with 11 bases sitting between them. The CDR3 consists of 14 residues. Germline V gene data show CDR1 as MNHEY and CDR2 as SMNVEV (reference sequence). The CDR3 loop reads CASSFSGQTYEQYF. DNA for the CDR3: TGTGCCAGCAGTTTTTCGGGACAAACCTACGAGCAGTACTTC.

In DNA, the CDR3 is TGTGCCAGTAGCCGCGGGACAGGGGGATACGGCGATTCACCCCTCCACTTT. Protein product: CASSRGTGGYGDSPLHF. The V and J genes are TRBV19 and TRBJ1-6; 11 bases are a match to TRBD1. This CDR3 spans 17 amino acids. The germline gives CDR1 LNHDA, CDR2 SQIVND (reference sequence). Trimming cost V 6 bases and J 8 bases; bases outside gene matches: 12.

V is TRBV7-2 and J is TRBJ1-1, with D unclear. CDR3 length equals 15 residues. Germline V gene lookup returns CDR1 SGHTA and CDR2 FQGNSA. Trimming stripped 5 bases from V and 1 base from J, with 14 bases between. DNA for the CDR3: TGTGCCAGCAGCATCCTCGGCGAGCGGAACACTGAAGCTTTCTTT. This gives the protein CASSILGERNTEAFF. The complete variable domain, with remaining parts taken from reference TRBV7-2 and TRBJ1-1, reads GAGVSQSPSNKVTEKGKDVELRCDPISGHTALYWYRQSLGQGLEFLIYFQGNSAPDKSGLPSDRFSAERTGGSVSTLTIQRTQQEDSAVYLCASSILGERNTEAFFGQGTRLTVV.

The V and J genes are TRBV28 and TRBJ2-1, with a possible D match to TRBD2 (6 bases). Per germline, CDR1 MDHEN and CDR2 SYDVKM. The CDR3 extends over 17 amino acids. V shed 3 bases and J shed 4 bases, with 19 bases lying between them. The CDR3 loop is CASSLGSEGRHYNEQFF. The CDR3, as DNA: TGTGCCAGCAGTTTGGGGTCGGAGGGGAGGCATTACAATGAGCAGTTCTTC.

For the CDR3, the DNA is TGTGCCAGCAGCCCGACGATCCTGGGGGGAACTGAAGCTTTCTTT. This codes for CASSPTILGGTEAFF. This chain links TRBV7-2 with TRBJ1-1; possibly TRBD1 for D (5 bases). This CDR3 comprises 15 residues. V was shortened by 5 bases and J by 5 bases, with 18 bases between the two germline ends. CDR1 and CDR2 (germline): SGHTA, FQGNSA.

The chain combines TRBV5-8 with TRBJ2-1, with 9 bases aligning to TRBD2. The V gene's germline CDR1 is SGHTS and CDR2 YDEGEE. The CDR3 length is 16 residues. With 0 bases clipped from V and 4 bases from J, the junction kept 5 bases outside the gene matches. CDR3 protein: CASSLVSSGMYNEQFF. CDR3 DNA sequence: TGTGCCAGCAGCTTGGTCTCTAGCGGGATGTACAATGAGCAGTTCTTC.

The chain recombines TRBV9 with TRBJ1-1; 8 bases agree with TRBD1. J gave up 4 bases and V 4 bases, and 12 bases lay outside the gene matches. The germline V gene has CDR1 SGDLS and CDR2 YYNGEE. CDR3 size: 16 residues. The CDR3 sequence: CASSPPGTGLGTEAFF. The CDR3 bases are TGTGCCAGCAGCCCTCCCGGGACAGGATTGGGCACTGAAGCTTTCTTT.

J is TRBJ2-5 and V is TRBV5-1; the match to TRBD1 covers 8 bases. V dropped 0 bases and J dropped 5; count of bases not matched to a gene: 6. CDR3 length equals 15 residues. CDR1 is SGHRS and CDR2 is YFSETQ in the germline V gene. The CDR3 bases are TGCGCCAGCAGCTTGGGTGCAGGGGGCATGGAGACCCAGTACTTC. Encoded protein: CASSLGAGGMETQYF.

This clone was picked up a small number of times. V usage is TRBV4-2 and J usage is TRBJ1-5, with TRBD1 identical over 9 bases. V was clipped by 3 bases and J by 2 bases; unmatched bases: 5. The V gene's germline CDR1 is LGHNA and CDR2 YNFKEQ. This CDR3 comprises 16 residues. The CDR3 here is CASSHQDRGGNQPQHF. The CDR3 bases are TGTGCCAGCAGCCACCAGGACAGGGGAGGCAATCAGCCCCAGCATTTT.

The chain combines TRBV3-1 (or the pseudogene TRBV3-2) with TRBJ2-7, with D perhaps matching TRBD2 (5 bases). The CDR3 sequence is 15 residues long. Germline V gives CDR1 LGHDT, CDR2 YNNKEL (reference sequence). V was pared by 1 base and J by 1 base, with 11 bases between. The CDR3 sequence: CASSQGDSESYEQYF. Written as DNA, the CDR3 is TGTGCCAGCAGCCAAGGAGATAGCGAGTCCTACGAGCAGTACTTC.